One and the same sample provided the 13 T cell receptor beta chains below, sequenced in a study of T cells in Graves' hyperthyroidism and ophthalmopathy. The investigators amplified TCR beta CDR3 regions from RNA transcripts. The TCR CDR3 first-round RT-PCR relied on the HTBI primer set. Each CDR3 protein gets one entry after TCRdb re-called the multiplex PCR reads with MiXCR. The sample holds under 500,000 distinct CDR3 sequences, over 12% seen once. Material for sequencing was blood. These receptors were taken from a man in his fifties or sixties with Graves' ophthalmopathy.

This clonotype was counted ten times or more. The V gene is TRBV20-1, the J gene TRBJ2-7, with 7 bases lining up with TRBD2. Trimming removed 0 bases from V and 3 bases from J; junction bases left unmatched: 8. Looked up from germline, CDR1 is DFQATT and CDR2 is SNEGSKA (reference sequence). The CDR3 is made up of 15 amino acids. CDR3 bases: TGCAGTGCTAGAGATCTTGGGGAGGGCCTCTACGAGCAGTACTTC. The encoded protein is CSARDLGEGLYEQYF.

This clonotype was seen at least ten times. The chain recombines TRBV5-1 with TRBJ2-1, with 9 bases fitting TRBD2. This CDR3 is built from 16 residues. Germline lookup yields CDR1 SGHRS and CDR2 YFSETQ. The V gene end was trimmed by 4 bases and the J gene end by 5 bases; junction bases not matched to a gene: 10. The CDR3 protein is CASSESPGLANNEQFF. The CDR3 bases are TGCGCCAGCAGCGAAAGTCCGGGACTAGCTAACAATGAGCAGTTCTTC.

This clonotype was seen repeatedly, ten times or more. The chain couples TRBV28 to TRBJ2-4; D remains unclear. The V and J ends lost 4 bases and 7 bases respectively, with 17 bases between them. The germline V gene encodes CDR1 MDHEN and CDR2 SYDVKM. This CDR3 spans 15 amino acids. The CDR3 bases are TGTGCCAGCAGTTCTCCAGGACGTCCCGAGAACATTCAGTACTTC. Protein sequence: CASSSPGRPENIQYF.

The chain is built from TRBV18 and TRBJ1-5; 8 nucleotides align to TRBD1. The CDR3 is 15 residues long. Losses at the gene ends were 5 bases for V and 2 bases for J; bases not matched to a gene: 5. Looked up from germline, CDR1 is KGHSH and CDR2 is LQKENI. The CDR3 DNA follows: TGTGCCAGCTCATCCACGACAGGGGGCAATCAGCCCCAGCATTTT. Translation gives CASSSTTGGNQPQHF.

A note on this clonotype: A single base separates this from a much larger clone, so it may be a read error. The rearrangement joins TRBV5-1 to TRBJ2-3; 7 bases align to TRBD1. Germline CDR1 and CDR2: SGHRS and YFSETQ. V shed 0 bases, J shed 2 bases, and the junction held 3 bases outside the gene matches. The CDR3 is made up of 15 amino acids. The CDR3 DNA reads TGCGCCAGCAGCTTGGACGGACAGGCCACAGATACGCAGTATTTT. Its translation: CASSLDGQATDTQYF. The whole variable domain, filled in from reference TRBV5-1 and TRBJ2-3, reads KAGVTQTPRYLIKTRGQQVTLSCSPISGHRSVSWYQQTPGQGLQFLFEYFSETQRNKGNFPGRFSGRQFSNSRSEMNVSTLELGDSALYLCASSLDGQATDTQYFGPGTRLTVL.

The chain couples TRBV6-2 or TRBV6-3 to TRBJ2-7; D is possibly TRBD2 (5 bases). With 1 base removed from V and 3 bases from J, the gap between germline ends came to 7 bases. Per germline, CDR1 MNHEY and CDR2 SVGEGT. The CDR3 length is 13 residues. CDR3 amino acids: CASSYYAGYEQYF. CDR3 DNA sequence: TGTGCCAGCAGTTACTATGCGGGCTACGAGCAGTACTTC.

The chain joins TRBV7-9 to TRBJ2-7, with 11 bases that match TRBD2. This CDR3 contains 16 residues. J gave up 1 base and V 0 bases, and 2 bases lay outside the gene matches. CDR1 SEHNR and CDR2 FQNEAQ come from the germline V gene (reference sequence). CDR3 residues: CASSLAGLADSYEQYF. For the CDR3, the DNA is TGTGCCAGCAGCTTAGCGGGACTAGCGGATTCCTACGAGCAGTACTTC. Supplemented by reference TRBV7-9 and TRBJ2-7, the full variable domain reads DTGVSQNPRHKITKRGQNVTFRCDPISEHNRLYWYRQTLGQGPEFLTYFQNEAQLEKSRLLSDRFSAERPKGSFSTLEIQRTEQGDSAMYLCASSLAGLADSYEQYFGPGTRLTVT.

With regard to this clonotype: This may be a read error: a much more frequent sequence differs by one nucleotide. The V gene is TRBV7-8, the J gene TRBJ2-1; D is undetermined. Judging by the DNA end, TRBJ2-7 fits better; the J call may be wrong. Germline assignment: CDR1 SGHVS and CDR2 FQNEAQ. The length of the CDR3 is 13 residues. CDR3 region: CASSYSSYNEQYF. CDR3 DNA: TGTGCCAGCAGCTACAGCTCCTACAATGAGCAGTACTTC.

This clonotype has only a few counts. The chain has TRBV15 and TRBJ2-7; 10 bases fit TRBD1. From germline, CDR1 is LNHNV and CDR2 YYDKDF (reference sequence). The CDR3 length is 16 residues. With 1 base clipped from V and 2 bases from J, the junction kept 5 bases outside the gene matches. DNA of the CDR3: TGTGCCACCAGCAGAGGCGGAGGGACAGGGGCCTACGAGCAGTACTTC. The encoded protein is CATSRGGGTGAYEQYF. The full variable domain, completed using reference TRBV15 and TRBJ2-7, is DAMVIQNPRYQVTQFGKPVTLSCSQTLNHNVMYWYQQKSSQAPKLLFHYYDKDFNNEADTPDNFQSRRPNTSFCFLDIRSPGLGDTAMYLCATSRGGGTGAYEQYFGPGTRLTVT.

In this sample, this clonotype turned up many times. The J gene is TRBJ2-6, the V gene TRBV28; D call uncertain. The CDR3 runs to 14 residues. Germline V gene data show CDR1 as MDHEN and CDR2 as SYDVKM. Between the trimmed V and J ends, which lost 7 bases and 1 base, there was a span of 8 bases. The CDR3: CASTTVSGANVLTF. The CDR3, as DNA: TGTGCCAGCACTACAGTTTCTGGGGCCAACGTCCTGACTTTC.

The J gene is TRBJ1-6, the V gene TRBV12-3 or TRBV12-4; D gene ambiguous. V lost 7 bases, J lost 8 bases, and 12 bases lay in between. The CDR3 is made up of 13 amino acids. CDR3 loop: CASNAKGYSPLHF. As DNA, the CDR3 is TGTGCCAGCAACGCTAAGGGTTATTCACCCCTCCACTTT.

The V and J genes are TRBV6-1 and TRBJ2-7; TRBD1 matches 8 bases. After removal of 4 bases from V and 9 bases from J, the junction contained 5 bases not matched to a gene. CDR1 is MNHNS, CDR2 SASEGT, per germline. CDR3 length: 12 residues. The CDR3 coding sequence is TGTGCCAGCAGTGCCGGGACAGGAGGGCAGTACTTC. This gives the protein CASSAGTGGQYF.

V is TRBV6-5 and J is TRBJ2-1; the match to TRBD1 covers 9 bases. V lost 6 bases, J lost 4 bases, and 1 base stayed unmatched. Per germline, CDR1 MNHEY and CDR2 SVGAGI. The CDR3 covers 13 residues. CDR3 in amino acids: CASRQGAYNEQFF. As DNA, the CDR3 is TGTGCCAGCAGACAGGGGGCTTACAATGAGCAGTTCTTC.